The 2 T cell receptor beta chains in this list originate from one sample, sequenced in a study of blood T cell repertoires in COVID-19. The method was immunoSEQ multiplex PCR; TCRdb's version includes in-frame clones alone and lacks a portion of them. Altogether some 120,000 clones are present, about 80% being singletons, with the ten largest covering 15% to 20%. Specimen: peripheral blood. These receptors came from a woman aged 50 to 65 with acute or convalescent COVID-19.

The rearrangement uses TRBV30 and TRBJ1-4; the D is unclear. This CDR3 spans 13 amino acids. Germline assignment: CDR1 GTSNPN and CDR2 SVGIG (reference sequence). With 3 bases removed from V and 0 bases from J, the gap between germline ends came to 5 bases. This CDR3 is CAWSRTTNEKLFF. The CDR3 DNA reads TGTGCCTGGAGCAGGACAACTAATGAAAAACTGTTTTTT.

The V and J genes are TRBV24-1 and TRBJ1-2, with TRBD1 as a possible D gene (5 bases). The germline V gene has CDR1 KGHDR and CDR2 SFDVKD. The CDR3 has 15 residues. Trimming pared 9 bases from V and 1 base from J, leaving 17 bases between. Written as DNA, the CDR3 is TGTGCCACCCAAGAGAATGGGGCGAGTAACTATGGCTACACCTTC. It translates to CATQENGASNYGYTF.